The T cell receptor beta chain described here comes from a study of cytomegalovirus exposure and HLA in healthy donors. The CDR3 extends over 14 amino acids. Germline CDR1 reads SGHTA; CDR2 reads FQGNSA. V was pared by 2 bases and J by 1 base, with 5 bases between. The PCR ran on 60 Vbeta and 13 Jbeta primers. Clones were sequenced by immunoSEQ multiplex PCR, and TCRdb holds only the in-frame ones, with some missing. There are 170,000 or so clones in the sample; around 83% occur only once, and 1.6% lies in the top ten. Study results and limitations: Using the classifier, cytomegalovirus status was reportedly diagnosed with high specificity and sensitivity. Most of the TCR beta V segments (in an earlier analysis) were productive either about 90% or about 30% of the time. Later examination showed HLA-associated TCR beta chains had greater clonal expansion than equally common others.

At collection, donors were nominally healthy, but unrecorded immune exposures were probable. On this clone itself: Its antigen is unidentified.

The specimen sequenced was PBMCs. The source of this sequence is a man aged 45 to 65 in good health and CMV-seronegative. This chain connects TRBV7-2 to TRBJ2-2; D remains unclear. The DNA for the CDR3 is TGTGCCAGCAGCTTATCGGTGAACACCGGGGAGCTGTTTTTT. This translates into CASSLSVNTGELFF.